These 9 T cell receptor beta chains were all obtained from the same sample, sequenced in a study of cytomegalovirus exposure and HLA in healthy donors. Vbeta (60) and Jbeta (13) primers were used in the PCR. Some clones are missing from TCRdb's copy, which holds only in-frame ones; the method was immunoSEQ multiplex PCR. The table includes more than 150,000 clones, around three quarters detected once. The sequenced sample consisted of PBMCs. The receptors come from a woman in her twenties or thirties in good health and CMV-seropositive.

The CDR3 protein is CASSEGVPGTSGTDTQYF. DNA of the CDR3: TGTGCCAGCAGCGAAGGGGTCCCAGGGACAAGTGGCACAGATACGCAGTATTTT. The genes are TRBV4-2 and TRBJ2-3, with D tentatively TRBD1 (6 bases). This CDR3 has 18 residues. V gave up 5 bases and J gave up 1 base, with 22 bases separating them. Germline loops: CDR1 LGHNA, CDR2 YNFKEQ.

This sequence joins TRBV15 and TRBJ2-2, with D perhaps matching TRBD2 (5 bases). Germline lookup yields CDR1 LNHNV and CDR2 YYDKDF (reference sequence). Trimming shortened V by 1 base and J by 6 bases, and 12 bases separated the two germline ends. The CDR3 totals 15 residues. The chain's CDR3 is CATSRGRGLPGELFF. CDR3 sequence (DNA): TGTGCCACCAGCAGAGGAAGAGGGCTTCCCGGGGAGCTGTTTTTT.

The chain joins TRBV18 to TRBJ2-5; weak D call: TRBD1 (5 bases). CDR3 length equals 18 residues. Deletions cut 1 base from V and 5 bases from J, with 23 bases between. The germline V gene encodes CDR1 KGHSH and CDR2 LQKENI. The CDR3 DNA reads as TGTGCCAGCTCACCACTAAGGGATCAGGGCAGGGCCCGCGAGACCCAGTACTTC. The encoded protein is CASSPLRDQGRARETQYF.

The genes are TRBV7-9 and TRBJ1-1; D remains unclear. V shed 9 bases and J shed 1 base, with 9 bases lying between them. The V gene's germline CDR1 is SEHNR and CDR2 FQNEAQ (reference sequence). The CDR3 runs to 12 residues. CDR3 nucleotide sequence: TGTGCCAGTGTCCGGGGGAACACTGAAGCTTTCTTT. Translation: CASVRGNTEAFF.

The rearrangement joins TRBV6-6 to TRBJ2-7; 7 bases map to TRBD1. After removal of 5 bases from V and 5 bases from J, the junction contained 6 bases not matched to a gene. Germline V gene lookup returns CDR1 MNHNY and CDR2 SVGAGI (reference sequence). This CDR3 contains 13 residues. CDR3 residues: CASSNRQGHEQYF. The CDR3 DNA reads TGTGCCAGCAGTAACCGACAGGGCCACGAGCAGTACTTC.

This clone was seen a few times. The V and J genes are TRBV28 and TRBJ1-5; TRBD1 matches 7 bases. CDR1 and CDR2 from the germline V gene are MDHEN and SYDVKM. This CDR3 region has 19 residues. V lost 6 bases, J lost 8 bases, and 25 bases stayed unmatched. CDR3 amino acids: CASRSMGFDREAFREPQHF. CDR3 sequence (DNA): TGTGCCAGCAGGTCTATGGGTTTTGACAGGGAAGCCTTTAGGGAGCCCCAGCATTTT.

V usage is TRBV4-2 and J usage is TRBJ1-2; D call uncertain. CDR1 is LGHNA and CDR2 is YNFKEQ in the germline V gene. The germline V and J ends were trimmed by 0 bases and 5 bases, with 22 bases remaining between them. This CDR3 contains 18 residues. The CDR3 sequence is CASSQEYGSEETHYGYTF. CDR3 in DNA: TGTGCCAGCAGCCAAGAGTACGGTTCGGAGGAAACGCATTATGGCTACACCTTC.

The chain links TRBV11-2 to TRBJ2-7, with 7 nucleotides matching TRBD2. Germline lookup yields CDR1 SGHAT and CDR2 FQNNGV. The V segment lost 0 bases and the J segment 2 bases; nucleotides outside the gene matches: 7. The CDR3 has 16 residues. CDR3 DNA: TGTGCCAGCAGCTTAGATCCTCGGGGAGGGACCTACGAGCAGTACTTC. Protein product: CASSLDPRGGTYEQYF.

The V and J genes are TRBV9 and TRBJ1-5; 7 nucleotides agree with TRBD1. The V gene's germline CDR1 is SGDLS and CDR2 YYNGEE. The CDR3 length is 13 residues. V lost 3 bases and J lost 8; bases outside the gene matches: 5. The CDR3, as DNA: TGTGCCAGCAGCGGGACAGGTGGGGAGCCCCAGCATTTT. It codes for CASSGTGGEPQHF. The full variable domain, completed using reference TRBV9 and TRBJ1-5, is DSGVTQTPKHLITATGQRVTLRCSPRSGDLSVYWYQQSLDQGLQFLIQYYNGEERAKGNILERFSAQQFPDLHSELNLSSLELGDSALYFCASSGTGGEPQHFGDGTRLSIL.